These T cell receptor beta chains were read from a single sample in a study of blood T cell repertoires in COVID-19. Clones were sequenced by immunoSEQ multiplex PCR, and TCRdb holds only the in-frame ones, with some missing. The sample has 150,000 to 200,000 clones; about 88% are singletons. Sequencing used PBMCs or T cells enriched from blood (not recorded which). Receptors were obtained from a woman aged 18 to 35 who had recovered from COVID-19. CDR3s include the opening cysteine and the closing phenylalanine or tryptophan. Fields, in order: clone size, D gene, V gene, J gene, CDR3 DNA, CDR3 protein. The D gene is left open where the match is weak. Expanded clones get a size class; other rows say once, few or many, or leave the size out.

.,TRBD1,TRBV28,TRBJ1-4,TGTGCCAGCAGTTCCCCCTTTGAGGGGGCGCGTGAAAAACTGTTTTTT,CASSSPFEGAREKLFF
.,.,TRBV29-1,TRBJ1-1,TGCAGCGTTCCAATGGAGTTTGGGAGGAGCACTGAAGCTTTCTTT,CSVPMEFGRSTEAFF
.,.,TRBV28,TRBJ1-4,TGTGCCAGCAGTGCCGGGAGCGTGAATGAAAAACTGTTTTTT,CASSAGSVNEKLFF
.,.,TRBV19,TRBJ1-1,TGTGCCAGTAGTAGTAAGGGGTACACTGAAGCTTTCTTT,CASSSKGYTEAFF
.,TRBD2,TRBV27,TRBJ2-3,TGTGCCAGCAGTTCTAGCGGGAAAGATACGCAGTATTTT,CASSSSGKDTQYF
.,TRBD2,TRBV4-2,TRBJ2-3,TGTGCCAGCAGCCCGAGGTGGCGGGGGGGTAGCACAGATACGCAGTATTTT,CASSPRWRGGSTDTQYF
.,.,TRBV7-9,TRBJ1-5,TGTGCCAGCAGCCAAACGGATCAGCCCCAGCATTTT,CASSQTDQPQHF
.,.,TRBV11-2,TRBJ1-5,TGTGCCAGCAGCTTAGCGACTCGTCAGCCCCAGCATTTT,CASSLATRQPQHF
.,TRBD1,TRBV2,TRBJ1-1,TGTGCCAGCAAGAAGACAGGGCAAATGAACACTGAAGCTTTCTTT,CASKKTGQMNTEAFF
.,TRBD2,TRBV5-8,TRBJ2-3,TGTGCCAGCAGCCTGACTAGCGGGACAGATACGCAGTATTTT,CASSLTSGTDTQYF
.,.,TRBV30,TRBJ2-5,TGTGCCTGGAGTGTACTGTCGGGAGCGGAGACCCAGTACTTC,CAWSVLSGAETQYF
.,TRBD1,TRBV5-5,TRBJ1-2,TGTGCCAGCAGCTCTCGACAGGGGGACTATGGCTACACCTTC,CASSSRQGDYGYTF
.,.,TRBV21-1,TRBJ2-1,TGTGCCAGCAGCAAAGTACTCGGTGCGGGAGGGCCGGGCAATGAGCAGTTCTTC,CASSKVLGAGGPGNEQFF
.,.,TRBV7-2,TRBJ1-2,TGTGCCAGCAACACCGGTCCCAGGGGCGCAGGTGGCTACACCTTC,CASNTGPRGAGGYTF
.,.,TRBV2,TRBJ1-1,TGTGCCAGCAGACACTACGAGAACACTGAAGCTTTCTTT,CASRHYENTEAFF
.,.,TRBV7-6,TRBJ1-1,TGTGCCAGCAGCCGGGAGATGAACACTGAAGCTTTCTTT,CASSREMNTEAFF
.,.,TRBV6-5,TRBJ2-4,TGTGCCAGCAGAGAGGACGACAGCAGGAACATTCAGTACTTC,CASREDDSRNIQYF
.,TRBD1,TRBV28,TRBJ1-6,TGTGCCAGCGGGACAGTTTATAATTCACCCCTCCACTTT,CASGTVYNSPLHF
.,.,TRBV6-4,TRBJ2-2,TGTGCCAGCAGTCCAGGGGACAACACCGGGGAGCTGTTTTTT,CASSPGDNTGELFF
.,TRBD2,TRBV2,TRBJ2-1,TGTGCCAGCAGTGATGCGGGAGGGCCGAGAAATGAGCAGTTCTTC,CASSDAGGPRNEQFF
.,.,TRBV5-4,TRBJ1-1,TGTGCCAGCAGCTCGCCTGCGGGGGTGGACACTGAAGCTTTCTTT,CASSSPAGVDTEAFF
few,TRBD1,TRBV27,TRBJ1-6,TGTGCCAGCAGTTTCCAGACAGGGAATTCACCCCTCCACTTT,CASSFQTGNSPLHF
.,.,TRBV14,TRBJ1-6,TGTGCCAGCAGCCACAACGTAGCTAATTCACCCCTCCACTTT,CASSHNVANSPLHF
.,TRBD1,TRBV5-1,TRBJ2-7,TGCGCCAGCGGGGGACAGAACTACGAGCAGTACTTC,CASGGQNYEQYF
.,TRBD1,TRBV25-1,TRBJ1-2,TGTGCCAGCAGTGATCCCGGGACAGGAATCTATGGCTACACCTTC,CASSDPGTGIYGYTF
.,TRBD1,TRBV27,TRBJ2-6,TGTGCCAGCAGTTTGGGATGGACAGGTAGCTCTGGGGCCAACGTCCTGACTTTC,CASSLGWTGSSGANVLTF
.,.,TRBV9,TRBJ2-7,TGTGCCAGCAGCGTAGAGGGACAAAACTATTACGAGCAGTACTTC,CASSVEGQNYYEQYF
.,TRBD1,TRBV6-5,TRBJ1-2,TGTGCCAGCAGCTTCGACAGGGGGAATGGCTACACCTTC,CASSFDRGNGYTF
.,TRBD2,TRBV19,TRBJ2-3,TGTGCCAGTAGTGTCGTGTCTAGCGGGGGCACAGATACGCAGTATTTT,CASSVVSSGGTDTQYF
.,TRBD2,TRBV9,TRBJ2-7,TGTGCCAGCAGCGTAGGGGCTAGCGGGCCCGCCTACGAGCAGTACTTC,CASSVGASGPAYEQYF
.,.,TRBV6-2/TRBV6-3,TRBJ1-1,TGTGCCAGCAGTTACGGCGGGAACACTGAAGCTTTCTTT,CASSYGGNTEAFF
once,TRBD1,TRBV2,TRBJ1-2,TGTGCCAGCAGTGAAGCGCGGGACAGAGACTATGGCTACACCTTC,CASSEARDRDYGYTF
.,TRBD1,TRBV10-2,TRBJ2-7,TGCGCCAGCAGTGACCCCGGGACAGCTACTGACGAGCAGTACTTC,CASSDPGTATDEQYF
.,.,TRBV6-5,TRBJ1-1,TGTGCCAGCGGACGTACAGGTGACACTGAAGCTTTCTTT,CASGRTGDTEAFF
.,.,TRBV24-1,TRBJ1-5,TGTGCCACCAGTACAGGGTGGCAGCCCCAGCATTTT,CATSTGWQPQHF
.,.,TRBV7-8,TRBJ1-5,TGTGCCAGCAGCTCCACAGAGAATCAGCCCCAGCATTTT,CASSSTENQPQHF
.,.,TRBV28,TRBJ1-2,TGTGCCAGCAGTCCGCAGTTTGGGGGCGGGGGACATGGCTACACCTTC,CASSPQFGGGGHGYTF
.,.,TRBV2,TRBJ2-5,TGTGCCAGCAGTGTAGGATCGGCAGGGAACCAAGAGACCCAGTACTTC,CASSVGSAGNQETQYF
.,.,TRBV28,TRBJ1-5,TGTGCCAGCAACCAATTAGCAGGGTCCGGCAATCAGCCCCAGCATTTT,CASNQLAGSGNQPQHF
.,.,TRBV10-3,TRBJ2-3,TGTGCCATCAGTCGGGGAGCGGAAACAAAAGATACGCAGTATTTT,CAISRGAETKDTQYF
.,.,TRBV28,TRBJ1-2,TGTGCCAGCAGCCCCCTATTTTTGGGGGGGGCGGGAAACTATGGCTACACCTTC,CASSPLFLGGAGNYGYTF
.,TRBD2,TRBV5-6,TRBJ2-3,TGTGCCAGCAGTTGGGGACTAGCGGGAGCCATATCAGATACGCAGTATTTT,CASSWGLAGAISDTQYF
.,.,TRBV21-1,TRBJ2-7,TGTGCCAGCAGCAAAGAGTTTTGCGGGGGCCACTCCTACGAGCAGTACTTC,CASSKEFCGGHSYEQYF
.,.,TRBV4-2,TRBJ1-5,TGTGCCAGCAGCCCAATTTCCGAGAACAATCAGCCCCAGCATTTT,CASSPISENNQPQHF
.,TRBD2,TRBV28,TRBJ2-1,TGTGCCAGCAGTCTGAAAACCGGGACTAGCACCGCCAGAGAGCAGTTCTTC,CASSLKTGTSTAREQFF
.,.,TRBV14,TRBJ2-7,TGTGCCAGCAGCCGGTCTTCAACGGGGGTCCTCGCCTACGAGCAGTACTTC,CASSRSSTGVLAYEQYF
few,.,TRBV19,TRBJ2-7,TGTGCCAGTAGTATAGAGCACAACTCCTACGAGCAGTACTTC,CASSIEHNSYEQYF
once,TRBD1,TRBV19,TRBJ1-4,TGTGCCAGTAGTGACAGGGGAGGTAACGAAAAACTGTTTTTT,CASSDRGGNEKLFF
.,TRBD1,TRBV2,TRBJ1-4,TGTGCCAGCAGAGGGACAGCCGTTTTGAATGAAAAACTGTTTTTT,CASRGTAVLNEKLFF
once,.,TRBV27,TRBJ2-7,TGTGCCAGCAGTTTTCTAGGGGGAAGTCGGGACGAGCAGTACTTC,CASSFLGGSRDEQYF